A single sample gave rise to the 17 T cell receptor beta chains below, sequenced in a study of CD8+CD57+ T cells in acquired aplastic anemia. According to the study, genomic DNA was the template for TCR beta VDJ and CDR3 profiling. TCRdb re-called the reads with MiXCR, one entry per CDR3 protein. The data contain some 410,000 distinct CDR3 sequences, 55% to 70% of them seen just once; the ten biggest clones take up 3.5% to 4.5%. The sample comprised sorted CD4+, CD8+, or CD8+CD57+ T cells (not recorded which) from PBMCs. The source of these receptors is a human donor in good health, serving as a control.

This clonotype has a count of ten or more. The chain carries TRBV30 and TRBJ1-2; possible D gene TRBD1, 6 bases. V was trimmed by 5 bases and J by 8 bases, leaving 18 bases between them. Germline loops: CDR1 GTSNPN, CDR2 SVGIG (reference sequence). The CDR3 is 13 amino acids. The CDR3, as DNA: TGTGCCTGGGCAGGGGTAGCAGAGGGGGGCTACACCTTC. This translates into CAWAGVAEGGYTF.

The V and J genes are TRBV6-4 and TRBJ1-4; D unclear. CDR3 length equals 15 residues. The germline V gene has CDR1 MRHNA and CDR2 SNTAGT. V was cut by 0 bases and J by 14 bases, with 19 bases left in between. CDR3 coding DNA: TGTGCCAGCAGTGACTCAATGAGCTCTGGAAACACCCTGTTTTTT. This sequence encodes CASSDSMSSGNTLFF.

On this clonotype: At one boundary the junction diverges from the germline segment, which might be a read error. This chain links TRBV7-8 with TRBJ2-3; possibly TRBD1 for D (7 bases). The CDR3 is 13 residues long. From germline, CDR1 is SGHVS and CDR2 FQNEAQ. The CDR3 loop reads CAISQGGKDTQYF. Here the CDR3 DNA reads TGTGCCATTAGCCAGGGGGGCAAAGATACGCAGTATTTC. The complete variable domain, with remaining parts taken from reference TRBV7-8 and TRBJ2-3, reads GAGVSQSPRYKVAKRGQDVALRCDPISGHVSLFWYQQALGQGPEFLTYFQNEAQLDKSGLPSDRFFAERPEGSVSTLKIQRTQQEDSAVYLCAISQGGKDTQYFGPGTRLTVL.

The chain joins TRBV11-3 to TRBJ1-4, with 7 bases matching TRBD1. This CDR3 is 12 amino acids long. Germline V gives CDR1 SGHNT, CDR2 YENEEA. V gave up 5 bases and J gave up 10 bases; unmatched junction bases: 4. This CDR3 reads CASSLRDRKLFF. The CDR3 bases are TGTGCCAGCAGCCTAAGGGACAGAAAACTGTTTTTT. The whole variable domain, remainder taken from reference TRBV11-3 and TRBJ1-4, is EAGVVQSPRYKIIEKKQPVAFWCNPISGHNTLYWYLQNLGQGPELLIRYENEEAVDDSQLPKDRFSAERLKGVDSTLKIQPAELGDSAVYLCASSLRDRKLFFGSGTQLSVL.

For this clonotype: Compared with germline, one end of the junction differs, possibly owing to a read error. The chain is built from TRBV7-2 and TRBJ2-5, with D maybe TRBD2 (6 bases). Per germline, CDR1 SGHTA and CDR2 FQGNSA. The CDR3 contains 14 residues. This CDR3 reads CASSLNGLHETQYF. CDR3 bases: TGTGCCAGCAGCTTAAATGGACTACACGAGACCCAGTATTTC.

The V and J genes are TRBV19 and TRBJ2-7; TRBD2 might be the D (6 bases). This CDR3 contains 16 residues. CDR1 is LNHDA and CDR2 is SQIVND in the germline V gene (reference sequence). The CDR3 loop is CASSVDHGRTESEYFV. In DNA, the CDR3 is TGTGCCAGTAGTGTTGATCACGGGAGAACAGAGTCGGAGTATTTTGTC.

This clonotype was detected ten times or more. This chain links TRBV6-1 with TRBJ2-5; D not resolved. The V and J ends lost 6 bases and 2 bases respectively, with 7 bases between them. The CDR3 totals 12 residues. Germline loops: CDR1 MNHNS, CDR2 SASEGT. CDR3 region: CASSWDQETQYF. In DNA form, the CDR3 reads TGTGCCAGCAGCTGGGATCAAGAGACCCAGTACTTC.

This clonotype was found once. CDR3 protein: CSATRGQGVNYGYTF. DNA for the CDR3: TGCAGTGCTACACGGGGACAGGGAGTTAACTATGGCTACACCTTC. This sequence joins TRBV20-1 and TRBJ1-2; 9 positions match TRBD1. Germline V gene lookup returns CDR1 DFQATT and CDR2 SNEGSKA (reference sequence). This CDR3 has 15 residues. V was pared by 4 bases and J by 1 base, with 7 bases of the junction left unmatched.

With respect to this clonotype: The conserved phenylalanine or tryptophan is not found at the CDR3 terminus, so this likely reflects a read error. It is unclear where the CDR3 begins or ends on the DNA, so no DNA is shown, and the CDR3 is as TCRdb lists it. This chain connects TRBV24-1 to TRBJ1-3; the table gives TRBD1 as D, unverified against the DNA. Germline V gives CDR1 KGHDR, CDR2 SFDVKD. The length of the CDR3 is 16 amino acids, counting both ends. The CDR3 sequence: CATSDTKAGAGNTLGS.

This clonotype was seen a few times. Germline is not matched at one junction end, which may reflect a read error. The chain employs TRBV15 and TRBJ1-6; a possible D gene is TRBD1 (5 bases). CDR1 is LNHNV, CDR2 YYDKDF, per germline (reference sequence). CDR3 size: 16 residues. CDR3 DNA: TGTGCCGCCAGCACAGATAGCACAGGACATTATTCACCCCTCCACTTT. Its translation is CAASTDSTGHYSPLHF.

With regard to this clonotype: Without the conserved terminal phenylalanine or tryptophan, this CDR3 likely stems from a read error. The V and J genes are TRBV7-2 and TRBJ2-7; perhaps TRBD1 as D (6 bases). V lost 5 bases to trimming and J lost 5 bases, with 13 bases between them. Germline CDR1 SGHTA, CDR2 FQGNSA. This CDR3 spans 13 amino acids. The CDR3 here is CASSRLAGDEQYY. The DNA for the CDR3 is TGTGCCAGCAGCCGTTTAGCAGGGGACGAGCAGTACTAC.

There are a few counts of this clonotype. It may be a read error: a sequence one base away is much more abundant. CDR3 amino acids: CAGSVYSNTEAFF. The DNA for the CDR3 is TGTGCCGGCAGTGTATATTCCAACACTGAAGCTTTCTTT. The gene calls are TRBV12-3 or TRBV12-4 and TRBJ1-1; D is ambiguous. The CDR3 consists of 13 residues.

The chain combines TRBV7-2 with TRBJ2-7; the match to TRBD2 covers 11 bases. Germline CDR1 and CDR2: SGHTA and FQGNSA. V was clipped by 5 bases and J by 3 bases; unmatched bases: 15. CDR3 length equals 18 residues. The CDR3 region has the DNA TGTGCCAGCAGCGACCAACTAGCGGGGGCGGGACTAGTCTACGAGCAGTACTTC. This gives the protein CASSDQLAGAGLVYEQYF.

This clonotype was found a few times. V usage is TRBV29-1 and J usage is TRBJ1-1; D uncertain. Germline values: CDR1 SQVTM, CDR2 ANQGSEA. V was pared by 3 bases and J by 3 bases, with 11 bases between. The CDR3 covers 13 residues. The CDR3 nucleotides read TGCAGCGTTGATAACTCTTTGGACACTGAAGCTTTCTTT. It codes for CSVDNSLDTEAFF.

The CDR3 spells CASMSGTDRGETQYF. The CDR3 nucleotides are TGTGCCAGCATGTCCGGGACAGATCGCGGAGAGACCCAGTACTTC. The chain links TRBV6-5 to TRBJ2-5; 7 bases agree with TRBD1. Germline-derived CDR1 and CDR2 are MNHEY and SVGAGI. After removal of 7 bases from V and 4 bases from J, the junction contained 12 bases not matched to a gene. The CDR3 covers 15 residues.

The chain carries TRBV2 and TRBJ1-5, with 7 bases identical to TRBD1. Germline trimming cut 9 bases from V and 12 bases from J; bases unmatched to any gene: 14. Germline CDR1 SNHLY, CDR2 FYNNEI. CDR3 length: 13 residues. The DNA for the CDR3 is TGTGCCAGTAGATGCAGTGACAGGGAGAGCCAGCATTTT. The encoded protein is CASRCSDRESQHF.

The V call is TRBV12-3 or TRBV12-4, the J call TRBJ1-6; the D gene is possibly TRBD1 (6 bases). V lost 8 bases, J lost 7 bases, and 12 bases lay in between. This CDR3 is built from 13 residues. CDR3 DNA: TGTGCCAGCCGACAGGAACCGAATTCACCCCTCCACTTT. It specifies CASRQEPNSPLHF.